This T cell receptor (beta chain) came from a study of blood T cell repertoires in COVID-19. In the study overall: Donors in the United States, Italy and Spain gave samples during acute or convalescent COVID-19. T cells, B-cell-depleted T cells, or PBMCs provided the cDNA or gDNA that served as material.

V was pared by 6 bases and J by 6 bases, with 14 bases of the junction left unmatched. The CDR3 sequence is 16 residues long. Germline assignment: CDR1 MNHEY and CDR2 SMNVEV (reference sequence). How the authors handled the data: Reference gene primer amplification gave estimated nucleated cell counts. Libraries were prepared by immunoSEQ multiplex PCR; TCRdb keeps only in-frame clonotypes and omits some of them. V, J and clone size derive from that table, while D and trimming were established from the DNA sequence. This sample has 340,000 or so clones, with about 86% found just once. The receptor was isolated from a man aged 30-40 years with active or convalescent COVID-19. Sequences were obtained from peripheral blood. The chain has TRBV27 and TRBJ1-5; 7 bases map to TRBD1. As DNA, the CDR3 is TGTGCCAGCAGCGTTTATCCTCACAGGGGTGGTCAGCCCCAGCATTTT. Translated, it gives CASSVYPHRGGQPQHF.